This T cell receptor (beta chain) was observed in a study of blood T cell repertoires in COVID-19. The overall study: Sites across the United States, Italy and Spain contributed samples from acute and convalescent COVID-19.

The length of the CDR3 is 14 residues. With 5 bases removed from V and 5 bases from J, the gap between germline ends came to 17 bases. The germline V gene has CDR1 GTSNPN and CDR2 SVGIG (reference sequence). Here immunoSEQ multiplex PCR was the method, and the copy in TCRdb shows in-frame clones only, minus some. The sample holds about 230,000 clones, 70% to 90% seen once. V and J are TRBV30 and TRBJ2-3, with a possible D match to TRBD1 (6 bases). The TCR was taken from a woman aged 70-85 years with active or convalescent COVID-19. Specimen: peripheral blood. The CDR3 protein is CAWGLRGGRDTQYF. The DNA of the CDR3 is TGTGCCTGGGGACTCAGAGGGGGACGAGATACGCAGTATTTT.